Each of the 4 T cell receptor beta chains below was sequenced from the same sample in a study of cytomegalovirus exposure and HLA in healthy donors. PCR amplification relied on 60 Vbeta primers (plus 13 Jbeta primers). Sequencing was performed with immunoSEQ multiplex PCR; in TCRdb, only in-frame clones are kept and a portion is missing. The sample includes roughly 99,000 clones, approximately 84% of them seen just once. The specimen was PBMCs. The receptors here all came from a man aged 25 to 40 in good health and CMV-seronegative.

This chain joins TRBV28 and TRBJ2-7, with D unresolved. CDR1 is MDHEN and CDR2 is SYDVKM in the germline V gene. Trimming removed 4 bases from V and 7 bases from J, with 20 bases in between. This CDR3 contains 15 residues. For the CDR3, the DNA is TGTGCCAGCAGTTCTGGGCAGACACAAGGTGGGGAGCAGTACTTC. This translates into CASSSGQTQGGEQYF.

Turning to this clone: An end of the junction does not agree with germline; a read error may underlie this. This chain connects TRBV4-2 to TRBJ1-4; D remains unclear. There are 15 residues in the CDR3. The germline V gene encodes CDR1 LGHNA and CDR2 YNFKEQ. CDR3 residues: CASRPSRASGEELFF. The CDR3 DNA is TGTGCCAGCAGGCCAAGCAGAGCATCGGGTGAAGAACTGTTTTTT.

The V call is TRBV5-1, the J call TRBJ1-6; 9 nucleotides line up with TRBD1. Germline CDR1 SGHRS, CDR2 YFSETQ. This CDR3 contains 14 residues. V lost 4 bases, J lost 5 bases, and 1 base stayed unmatched. CDR3 loop: CASSRQGDNSPLHF. The DNA for the CDR3 is TGCGCCAGCAGCCGACAGGGGGATAATTCACCCCTCCACTTT.

V and J are TRBV6-1 and TRBJ2-2; TRBD2 agrees at 8 bases. The ends lost 9 bases at V and 4 bases at J; junction bases unmatched: 7. This CDR3 has 14 residues. CDR1 is MNHNS and CDR2 is SASEGT in the germline V gene. Here the CDR3 reads CASKIGTSTGELFF. Written as DNA, the CDR3 is TGTGCCAGTAAGATTGGGACTAGCACCGGGGAGCTGTTTTTT.